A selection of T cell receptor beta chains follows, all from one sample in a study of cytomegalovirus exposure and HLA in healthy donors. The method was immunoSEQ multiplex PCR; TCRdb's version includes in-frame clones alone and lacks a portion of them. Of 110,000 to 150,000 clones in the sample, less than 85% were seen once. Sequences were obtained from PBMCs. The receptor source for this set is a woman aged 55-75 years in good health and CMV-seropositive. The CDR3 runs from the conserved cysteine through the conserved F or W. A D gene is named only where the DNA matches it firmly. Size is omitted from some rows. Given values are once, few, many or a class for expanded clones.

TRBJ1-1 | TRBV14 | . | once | TGTGCCAGCAGCCAAGAGACCGGGACATCTGAAGCTTTCTTT | CASSQETGTSEAFF
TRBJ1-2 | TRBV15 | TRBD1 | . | TGTGCCACCAGCAGGGAGGACAGGGGGGATTATGGCTACACCTTC | CATSREDRGDYGYTF
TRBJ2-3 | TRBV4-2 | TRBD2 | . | TGTGCCAGCAGCCAAGAGTGGAGCGGGAGTTTAACAGATACGCAGTATTTT | CASSQEWSGSLTDTQYF
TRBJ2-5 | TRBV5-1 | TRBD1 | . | TGCGCCAGCTATCCGACAGGGTATGGAGAGACCCAGTACTTC | CASYPTGYGETQYF
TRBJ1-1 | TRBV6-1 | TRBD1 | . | TGTGCCAGCAGTGCCACAGGGGGGACTGAAGCTTTCTTT | CASSATGGTEAFF
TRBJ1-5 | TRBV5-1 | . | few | TGCGCCAGCAGTCCTGAGGGGGATCGCAATCAGCCCCAGCATTTT | CASSPEGDRNQPQHF
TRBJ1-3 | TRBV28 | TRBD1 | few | TGTGCCAGCAGGACAGGGGCCGTGGGGAACACCATATATTTT | CASRTGAVGNTIYF
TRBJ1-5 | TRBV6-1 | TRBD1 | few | TGTGCCAGCAGTCCCTGGGACAGCTTCAATCAGCCCCAGCATTTT | CASSPWDSFNQPQHF
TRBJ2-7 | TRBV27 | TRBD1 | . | TGTGCCAGCAGTAGACAGGGGGCGCGGTACGAGCAGTACTTC | CASSRQGARYEQYF
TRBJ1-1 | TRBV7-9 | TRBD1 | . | TGTGCCAGCAGCCCAGGTCAGGGGGCTAGCACTGAAGCTTTCTTT | CASSPGQGASTEAFF
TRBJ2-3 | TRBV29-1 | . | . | TGCAGCGTTGTTCAGGGACTGGTCACAGATACGCAGTATTTT | CSVVQGLVTDTQYF
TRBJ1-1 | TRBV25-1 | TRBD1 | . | TGTGCCAGCAGTGTAACAGGGGTGGCTGAAGCTTTCTTT | CASSVTGVAEAFF
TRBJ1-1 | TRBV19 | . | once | TGTGCCAGTAGTTCTTCAGGGTACACTGAAGCTTTCTTT | CASSSSGYTEAFF
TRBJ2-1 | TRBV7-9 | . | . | TGTGCCTCACAAGGGACGGCGGAGGGAAATGAGCAGTTCTTC | CASQGTAEGNEQFF
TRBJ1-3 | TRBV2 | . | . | TGTGCCAGCAGGGCGACACCCGTCTCTGGAAACACCATATATTTT | CASRATPVSGNTIYF
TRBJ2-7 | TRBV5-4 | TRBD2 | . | TGTGCCAGCAGCTTCATATCAACTAGCGCGCAGTACTTC | CASSFISTSAQYF
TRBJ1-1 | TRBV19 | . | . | TGTGCCAGTAGTCCAGGGATCGCGGACACTGAAGCTTTCTTT | CASSPGIADTEAFF
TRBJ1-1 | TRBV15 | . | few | TGTGCCACCAGCAGACTGGGACAAAAGAACACTGAAGCTTTCTTT | CATSRLGQKNTEAFF
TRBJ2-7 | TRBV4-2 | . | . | TGTGCCAGCAGCCAAGAAGTGTCTAGCGCTCGGGACGAGCAGTACTTC | CASSQEVSSARDEQYF
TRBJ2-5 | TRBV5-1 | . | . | TGCGCCAGCAGCCCGGGGACAAGCCAAGAGACCCAGTACTTC | CASSPGTSQETQYF
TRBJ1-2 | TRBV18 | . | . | TGTGCCAGCTCGCCTGGGACACAGGCTAACTATGGCTACACCTTC | CASSPGTQANYGYTF
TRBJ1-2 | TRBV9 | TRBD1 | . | TGTGCCAGCAGCGTATCCGGACAGGGGAACTATGGCTACACCTTC | CASSVSGQGNYGYTF
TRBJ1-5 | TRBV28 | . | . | TGTGCCAGCAGAGGAGGGGATCAGCCCCAGCATTTT | CASRGGDQPQHF
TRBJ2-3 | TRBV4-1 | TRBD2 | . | TGCGCCAGCAGCCAGAAAGGGACTAGCGCCAGCACAGATACGCAGTATTTT | CASSQKGTSASTDTQYF
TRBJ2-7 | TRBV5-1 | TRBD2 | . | TGCGCCAGCAGCGAAACTAGCGGCCCCCTTTCCTACGAGCAGTACTTC | CASSETSGPLSYEQYF
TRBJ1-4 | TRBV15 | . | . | TGTGCCACCAGCAACCCTTCGGTTAATGAAAAACTGTTTTTT | CATSNPSVNEKLFF
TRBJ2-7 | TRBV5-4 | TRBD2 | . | TGTGCCAGCAGCCCCGGACTAGCGGCGGAGCAGTACTTC | CASSPGLAAEQYF
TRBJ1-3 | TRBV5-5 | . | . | TGTGCCAGCAGCTGGGCAGAGTCGATCTCTGGAAACACCATATATTTT | CASSWAESISGNTIYF
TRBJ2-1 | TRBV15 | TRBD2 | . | TGTGCCACCAGCAGAGAATTAGCGGGAGCCCTCAATGAGCAGTTCTTC | CATSRELAGALNEQFF
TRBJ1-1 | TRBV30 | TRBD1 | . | TGTGCCTGGAGTGAATTTGGGACAGCGAACACTGAAGCTTTCTTT | CAWSEFGTANTEAFF
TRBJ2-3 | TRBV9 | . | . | TGTGCCAGCAGCGTAGTCGGACTTAGCACAGATACGCAGTATTTT | CASSVVGLSTDTQYF
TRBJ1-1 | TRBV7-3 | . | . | TGTGCCAGCAGCTTAGGCGGGAGTCGAAACACTGAAGCTTTCTTT | CASSLGGSRNTEAFF
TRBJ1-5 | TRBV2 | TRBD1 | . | TGTGCCAGCAGAGGGACAGGGGCTAGTCAGCCCCAGCATTTT | CASRGTGASQPQHF
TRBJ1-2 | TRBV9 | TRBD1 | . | TGTGCCAGCAGTCACTCCGGGACAGTCTCGGGCTACACCTTC | CASSHSGTVSGYTF
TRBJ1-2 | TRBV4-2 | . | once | TGTGCCAGCAGCCAAGCTAAGTCTGAAGCTAACTATGGCTACACCTTC | CASSQAKSEANYGYTF
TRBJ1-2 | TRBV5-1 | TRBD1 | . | TGCGCCAGCAGCTCATCAGGGGGCGTCAATGGCTACACCTTC | CASSSSGGVNGYTF
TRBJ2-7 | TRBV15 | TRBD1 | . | TGTGCCACCAGCACCGTCAGGGGACAGGGACCCTACGAGCAGTACTTC | CATSTVRGQGPYEQYF
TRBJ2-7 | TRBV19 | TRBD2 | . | TGTGCCAGTAGCGAGGGACTAGCGGGAGTCGCGCAGTACTTC | CASSEGLAGVAQYF
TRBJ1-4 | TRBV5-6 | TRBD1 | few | TGTGCCAGCAGCCGCGCCGGGACAGGGGCTGAAAAACTGTTTTTT | CASSRAGTGAEKLFF
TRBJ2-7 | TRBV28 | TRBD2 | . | TGTGCCAGCAGTCTCTCCGGACTAGCGGGAGGGTACGAGCAGTACTTC | CASSLSGLAGGYEQYF
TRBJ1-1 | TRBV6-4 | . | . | TGTGCCAGCAGTCGTGGGCCGGGAATGAACACTGAAGCTTTCTTT | CASSRGPGMNTEAFF
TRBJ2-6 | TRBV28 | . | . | TGTGCCAGCAGCACAGGGACAACTGGGGCCAACGTCCTGACTTTC | CASSTGTTGANVLTF
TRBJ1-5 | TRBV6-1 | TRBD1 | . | TGTGCCAGCAGGACAGGGGGCGGCGGTCAGCCCCAGCATTTT | CASRTGGGGQPQHF
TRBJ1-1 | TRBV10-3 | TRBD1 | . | TGTGCCATCACCGGGGACAGCCAGTTTGGAACTGAAGCTTTCTTT | CAITGDSQFGTEAFF
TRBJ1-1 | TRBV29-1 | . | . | TGCAGCGTCCCGGGGGGGGGTGAAGCTTTCTTT | CSVPGGGEAFF
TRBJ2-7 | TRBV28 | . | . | TGTGCCAGCAGTTTATTGGGTCAGGGGTCCTACGAGCAGTACTTC | CASSLLGQGSYEQYF
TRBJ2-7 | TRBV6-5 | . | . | TGTGCCAGCAGTTACTCGCGGGTACTCCCCTACGAGCAGTACTTC | CASSYSRVLPYEQYF
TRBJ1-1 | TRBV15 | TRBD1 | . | TGTGCCACCAGCAGCCGGGACAGGGGATACACTGAAGCTTTCTTT | CATSSRDRGYTEAFF
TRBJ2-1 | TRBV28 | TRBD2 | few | TGTGCCAGCAGTCTAGGGACTAGCGGGAAGCTTAATGAGCAGTTCTTC | CASSLGTSGKLNEQFF
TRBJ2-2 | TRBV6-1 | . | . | TGTGCCAGCAGTGAATTATCGGGAGTAGCCGGGGAGCTGTTTTTT | CASSELSGVAGELFF
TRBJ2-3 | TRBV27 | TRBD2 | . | TGTGCCAGCAGGACTAGCGGGAGGGATACGCAGTATTTT | CASRTSGRDTQYF
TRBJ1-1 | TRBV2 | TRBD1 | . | TGTGCCAGCAGTGCTGAACAGGGGGGGAACACTGAAGCTTTCTTT | CASSAEQGGNTEAFF